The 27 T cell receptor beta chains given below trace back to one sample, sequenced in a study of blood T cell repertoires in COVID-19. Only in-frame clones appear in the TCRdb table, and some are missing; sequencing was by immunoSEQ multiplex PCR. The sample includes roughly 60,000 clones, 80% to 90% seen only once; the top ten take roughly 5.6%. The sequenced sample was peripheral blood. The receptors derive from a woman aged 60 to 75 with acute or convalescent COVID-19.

The CDR3, as DNA: TGTGCCAGCAGTCCCCCTTATAATTCACCCCTCCACTTT. As protein: CASSPPYNSPLHF. The V and J genes are TRBV6-5 and TRBJ1-6; no definite D call. Germline V CDR1 and CDR2: MNHEY, SVGAGI. V lost 5 bases and J lost 4, with 6 bases in between. The CDR3 consists of 13 residues.

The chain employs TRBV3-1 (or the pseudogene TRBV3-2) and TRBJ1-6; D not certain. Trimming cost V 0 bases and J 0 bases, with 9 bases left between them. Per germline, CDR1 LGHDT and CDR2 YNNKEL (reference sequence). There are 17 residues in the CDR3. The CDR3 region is CASSQESVSSYNSPLHF. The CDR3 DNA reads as TGTGCCAGCAGCCAAGAGTCGGTGAGCTCCTATAATTCACCCCTCCACTTT.

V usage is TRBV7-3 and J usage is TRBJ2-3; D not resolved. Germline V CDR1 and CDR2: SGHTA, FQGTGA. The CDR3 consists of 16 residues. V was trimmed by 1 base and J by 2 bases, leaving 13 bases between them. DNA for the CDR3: TGTGCCAGCAGCTTAAATCCAGGTTCCAACACAGATACGCAGTATTTT. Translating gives CASSLNPGSNTDTQYF.

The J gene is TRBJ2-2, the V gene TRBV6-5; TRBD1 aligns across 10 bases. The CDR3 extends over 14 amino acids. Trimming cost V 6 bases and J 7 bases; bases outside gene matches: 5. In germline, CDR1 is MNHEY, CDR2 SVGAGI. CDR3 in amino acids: CASRWTGGNGELFF. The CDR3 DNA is TGTGCCAGCAGATGGACAGGGGGAAACGGGGAGCTGTTTTTT.

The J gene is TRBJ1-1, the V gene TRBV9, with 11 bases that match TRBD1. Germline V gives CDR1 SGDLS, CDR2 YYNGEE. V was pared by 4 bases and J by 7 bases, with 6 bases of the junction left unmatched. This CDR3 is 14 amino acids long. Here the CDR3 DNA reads TGTGCCAGCAGCCGCGGGACAGGGGGGTTTGAAGCTTTCTTT. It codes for CASSRGTGGFEAFF.

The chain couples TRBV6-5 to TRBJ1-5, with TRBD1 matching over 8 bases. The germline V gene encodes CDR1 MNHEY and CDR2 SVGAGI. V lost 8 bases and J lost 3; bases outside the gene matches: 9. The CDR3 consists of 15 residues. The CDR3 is CASSRGQVNNQPQHF. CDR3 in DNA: TGTGCCAGCTCCCGGGGACAGGTAAACAATCAGCCCCAGCATTTT.

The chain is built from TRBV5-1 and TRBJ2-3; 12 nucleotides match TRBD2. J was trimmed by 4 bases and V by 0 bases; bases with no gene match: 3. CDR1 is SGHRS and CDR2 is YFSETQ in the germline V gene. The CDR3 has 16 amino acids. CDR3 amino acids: CASSLVGLAGPDTQYF. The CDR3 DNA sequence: TGCGCCAGCAGCTTGGTGGGACTAGCGGGCCCAGATACGCAGTATTTT.

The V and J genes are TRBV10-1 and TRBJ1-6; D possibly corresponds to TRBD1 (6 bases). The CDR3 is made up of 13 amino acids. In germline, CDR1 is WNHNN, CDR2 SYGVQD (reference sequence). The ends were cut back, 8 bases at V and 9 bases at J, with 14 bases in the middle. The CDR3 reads CASQPDRSSPLHF. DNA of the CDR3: TGCGCCAGCCAACCTGACAGGTCTTCACCCCTCCACTTT.

The CDR3 here is CASSELGGNSNQPQHF. In DNA, the CDR3 is TGTGCCAGCAGTGAATTGGGGGGGAATAGCAATCAGCCCCAGCATTTT. The rearrangement uses TRBV2 and TRBJ1-5; possibly TRBD1 for D (5 bases). Trimming shortened V by 2 bases and J by 0 bases, and 11 bases separated the two germline ends. This CDR3 spans 16 amino acids. The germline V gene has CDR1 SNHLY and CDR2 FYNNEI.

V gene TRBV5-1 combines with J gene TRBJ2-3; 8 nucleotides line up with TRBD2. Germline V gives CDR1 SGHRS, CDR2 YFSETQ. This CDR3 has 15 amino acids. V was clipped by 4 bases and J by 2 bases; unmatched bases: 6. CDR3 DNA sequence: TGCGCCAGCAGCCGTAGCGGGGACTTCACAGATACGCAGTATTTT. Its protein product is CASSRSGDFTDTQYF.

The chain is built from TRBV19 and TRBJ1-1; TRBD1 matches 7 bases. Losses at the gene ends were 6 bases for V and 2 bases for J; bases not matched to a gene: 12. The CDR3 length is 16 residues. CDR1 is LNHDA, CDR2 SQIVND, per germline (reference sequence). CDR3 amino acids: CASRTGTGTANTEAFF. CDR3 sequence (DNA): TGTGCCAGTAGGACTGGAACCGGGACAGCTAACACTGAAGCTTTCTTT.

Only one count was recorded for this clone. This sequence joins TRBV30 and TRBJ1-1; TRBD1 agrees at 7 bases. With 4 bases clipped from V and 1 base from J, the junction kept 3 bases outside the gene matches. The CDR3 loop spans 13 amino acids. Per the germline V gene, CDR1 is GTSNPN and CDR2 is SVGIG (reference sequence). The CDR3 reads CAWMGQPNTEAFF. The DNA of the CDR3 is TGTGCCTGGATGGGACAGCCGAACACTGAAGCTTTCTTT.

For the CDR3, the DNA is TGTGCCAGCAGCCCGTCACCCCGGACAGGGCTATCCGGAAACACCATATATTTT. Amino acid sequence: CASSPSPRTGLSGNTIYF. This sequence joins TRBV7-6 and TRBJ1-3, with TRBD1 matching 8 bases. From germline, CDR1 is SGHVS and CDR2 FNYEAQ. V was clipped by 5 bases and J by 4 bases; unmatched bases: 16. This CDR3 has 18 amino acids.

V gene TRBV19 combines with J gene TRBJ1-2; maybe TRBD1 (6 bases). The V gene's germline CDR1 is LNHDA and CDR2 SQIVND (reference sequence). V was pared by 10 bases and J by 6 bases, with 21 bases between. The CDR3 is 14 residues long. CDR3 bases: TGTGCCATCGGGATCGGGACAAATGGTGATGGCTACACCTTC. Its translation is CAIGIGTNGDGYTF.

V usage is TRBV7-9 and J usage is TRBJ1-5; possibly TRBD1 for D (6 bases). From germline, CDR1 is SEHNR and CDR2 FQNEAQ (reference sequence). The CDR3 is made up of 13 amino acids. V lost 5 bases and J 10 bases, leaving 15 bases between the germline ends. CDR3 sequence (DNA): TGTGCCAGCAGCCCGAAACAGGGCCATCCCCAGCATTTT. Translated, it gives CASSPKQGHPQHF.

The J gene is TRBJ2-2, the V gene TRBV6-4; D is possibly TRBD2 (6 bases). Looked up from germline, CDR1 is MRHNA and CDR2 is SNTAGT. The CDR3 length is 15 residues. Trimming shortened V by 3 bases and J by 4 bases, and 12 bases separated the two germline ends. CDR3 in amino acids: CASSESGGSTGELFF. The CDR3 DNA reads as TGTGCCAGCAGTGAGTCTGGAGGGAGCACCGGGGAGCTGTTTTTT.

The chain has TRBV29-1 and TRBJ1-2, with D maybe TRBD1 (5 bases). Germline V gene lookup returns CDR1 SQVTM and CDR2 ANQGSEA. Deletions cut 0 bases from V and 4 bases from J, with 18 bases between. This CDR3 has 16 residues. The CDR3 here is CSVEDERGLYSYGYTF. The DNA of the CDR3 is TGCAGCGTTGAAGATGAGAGGGGACTCTACTCCTATGGCTACACCTTC.

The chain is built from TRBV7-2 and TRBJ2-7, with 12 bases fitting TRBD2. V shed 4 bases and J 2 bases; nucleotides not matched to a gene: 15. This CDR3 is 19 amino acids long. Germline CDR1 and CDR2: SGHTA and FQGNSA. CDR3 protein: CASSSARTSGVPGTYEQYF. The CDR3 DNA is TGTGCCAGCAGCTCCGCGAGGACTAGCGGGGTCCCGGGAACCTACGAGCAGTACTTC.

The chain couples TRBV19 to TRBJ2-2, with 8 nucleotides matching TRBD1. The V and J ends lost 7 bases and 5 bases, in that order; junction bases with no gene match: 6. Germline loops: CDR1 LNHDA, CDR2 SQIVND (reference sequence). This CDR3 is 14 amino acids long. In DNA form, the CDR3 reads TGTGCCAGTATCCAGGGGGCAGGGACCGGGGAGCTGTTTTTT. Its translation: CASIQGAGTGELFF. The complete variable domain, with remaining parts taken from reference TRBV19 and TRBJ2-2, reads DGGITQSPKYLFRKEGQNVTLSCEQNLNHDAMYWYRQDPGQGLRLIYYSQIVNDFQKGDIAEGYSVSREKKESFPLTVTSAQKNPTAFYLCASIQGAGTGELFFGEGSRLTVL.

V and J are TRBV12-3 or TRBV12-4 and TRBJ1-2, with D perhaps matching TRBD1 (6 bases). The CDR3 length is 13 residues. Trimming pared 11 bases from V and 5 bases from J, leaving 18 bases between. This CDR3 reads CAGADSMAYGYTF. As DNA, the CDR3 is TGTGCCGGGGCGGACAGTATGGCTTATGGCTACACCTTC.

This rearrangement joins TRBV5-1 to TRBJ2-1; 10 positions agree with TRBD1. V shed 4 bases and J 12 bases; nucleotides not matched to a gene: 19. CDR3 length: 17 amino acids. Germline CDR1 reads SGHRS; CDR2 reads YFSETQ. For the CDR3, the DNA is TGCGCCAGCAGCAACACAGCGGGACAGGGGTTGAAGTTCGGGCAGTTCTTC. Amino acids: CASSNTAGQGLKFGQFF. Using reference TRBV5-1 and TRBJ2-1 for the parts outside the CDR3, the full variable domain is KAGVTQTPRYLIKTRGQQVTLSCSPISGHRSVSWYQQTPGQGLQFLFEYFSETQRNKGNFPGRFSGRQFSNSRSEMNVSTLELGDSALYLCASSNTAGQGLKFGQFFGPGTRLTVL.

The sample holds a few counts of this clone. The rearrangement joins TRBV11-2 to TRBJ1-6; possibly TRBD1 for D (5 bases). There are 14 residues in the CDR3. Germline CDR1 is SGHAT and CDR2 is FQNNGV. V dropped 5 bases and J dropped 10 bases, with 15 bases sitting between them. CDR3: CASSTRQLGSPLHF. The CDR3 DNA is TGTGCCAGCAGCACCCGACAGTTGGGCTCACCCCTCCACTTT.

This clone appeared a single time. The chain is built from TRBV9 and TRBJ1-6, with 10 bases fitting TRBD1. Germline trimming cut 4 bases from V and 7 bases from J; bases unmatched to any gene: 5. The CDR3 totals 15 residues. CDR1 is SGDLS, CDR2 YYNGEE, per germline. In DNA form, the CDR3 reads TGTGCCAGCAGCACCCCGACAGGGGGCAATTCACCCCTCCACTTT. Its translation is CASSTPTGGNSPLHF.

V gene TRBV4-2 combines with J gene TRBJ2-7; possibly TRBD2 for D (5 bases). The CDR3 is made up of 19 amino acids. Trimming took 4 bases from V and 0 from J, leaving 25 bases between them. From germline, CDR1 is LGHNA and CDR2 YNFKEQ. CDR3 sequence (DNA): TGTGCCAGCAGCCGCCATTTCCAACCCCAAGCGGAGAGCTCCTACGAGCAGTACTTC. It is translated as CASSRHFQPQAESSYEQYF.

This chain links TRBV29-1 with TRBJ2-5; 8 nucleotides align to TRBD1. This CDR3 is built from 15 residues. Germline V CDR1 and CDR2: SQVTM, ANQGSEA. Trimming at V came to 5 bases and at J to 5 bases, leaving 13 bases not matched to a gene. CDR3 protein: CSVRSGRGLQETQYF. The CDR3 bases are TGCAGCGTTCGGTCCGGCAGGGGGCTCCAGGAGACCCAGTACTTC.

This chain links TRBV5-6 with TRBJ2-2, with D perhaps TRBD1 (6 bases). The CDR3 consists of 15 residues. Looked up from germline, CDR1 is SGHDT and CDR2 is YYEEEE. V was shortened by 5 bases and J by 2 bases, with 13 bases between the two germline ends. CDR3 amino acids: CASRVGQINTGELFF. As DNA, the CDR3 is TGTGCCAGCAGGGTTGGACAGATAAACACCGGGGAGCTGTTTTTT. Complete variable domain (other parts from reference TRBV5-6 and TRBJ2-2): DAGVTQSPTHLIKTRGQQVTLRCSPKSGHDTVSWYQQALGQGPQFIFQYYEEEERQRGNFPDRFSGHQFPNYSSELNVNALLLGDSALYLCASRVGQINTGELFFGEGSRLTVL.

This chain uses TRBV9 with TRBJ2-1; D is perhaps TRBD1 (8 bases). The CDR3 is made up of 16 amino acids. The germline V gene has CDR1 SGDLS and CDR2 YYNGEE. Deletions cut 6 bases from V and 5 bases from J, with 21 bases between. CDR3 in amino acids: CASNQGASGFNNEQFF. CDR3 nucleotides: TGTGCCAGCAACCAGGGGGCTAGCGGTTTTAACAATGAGCAGTTCTTC.